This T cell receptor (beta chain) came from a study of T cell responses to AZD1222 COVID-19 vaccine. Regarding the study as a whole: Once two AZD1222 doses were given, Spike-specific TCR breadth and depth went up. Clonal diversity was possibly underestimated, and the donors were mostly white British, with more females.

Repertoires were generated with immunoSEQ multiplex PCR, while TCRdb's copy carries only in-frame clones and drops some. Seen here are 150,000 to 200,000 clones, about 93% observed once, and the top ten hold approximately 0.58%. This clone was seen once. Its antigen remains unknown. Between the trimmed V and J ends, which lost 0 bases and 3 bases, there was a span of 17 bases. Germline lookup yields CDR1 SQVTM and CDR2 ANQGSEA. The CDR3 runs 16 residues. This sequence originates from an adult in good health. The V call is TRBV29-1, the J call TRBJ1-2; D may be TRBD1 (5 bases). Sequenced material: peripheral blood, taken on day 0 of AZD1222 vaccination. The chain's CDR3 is CSVEDRGLGRDYGYTF. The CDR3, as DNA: TGCAGCGTTGAAGATCGCGGGTTAGGCAGGGACTATGGCTACACCTTC. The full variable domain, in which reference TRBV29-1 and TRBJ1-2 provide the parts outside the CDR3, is SAVISQKPSRDICQRGTSLTIQCQVDSQVTMMFWYRQQPGQSLTLIATANQGSEATYESGFVIDKFPISRPNLTFSTLTVSNMSPEDSSIYLCSVEDRGLGRDYGYTFGSGTRLTVV.